The sequence of this T cell receptor (beta chain) was determined in a study of cytomegalovirus exposure and HLA in healthy donors. This CDR3 has 16 residues. CDR1 is SGHTA, CDR2 FQGNSA, per germline. The trim removed 1 base at V and 4 bases at J, leaving 6 bases unmatched. PCR primers comprised 60 Vbeta and 13 Jbeta primers. The protocol was immunoSEQ multiplex PCR, while the TCRdb copy is restricted to in-frame clones and leaves out a portion. The profile shows some 170,000 clones, about 80% of them singletons. The sequenced sample consisted of PBMCs. The source of this sequence is a woman under 40 in good health and CMV-seronegative. The chain has TRBV7-2 and TRBJ2-5, with 10 bases matching TRBD2. The CDR3 here is CASSLVGLAGAETQYF. In DNA form, the CDR3 reads TGTGCCAGCAGCTTAGTGGGTCTAGCGGGAGCAGAGACCCAGTACTTC.